This TCR beta chain was sequenced during a study of response to subunit inactivated influenza vaccine. This clonotype has more than one count but fewer than ten. TCRdb reprocessed the RT-PCR reads via MiXCR and lists one record per CDR3 protein. The repertoire holds about 800,000 distinct CDR3 sequences, around 21% seen once, with roughly 10% in the top ten. The CDR3 has 17 residues. Germline V CDR1 and CDR2: SGHKS, YYEKEE (reference sequence). Trimming pared 4 bases from V and 0 bases from J, leaving 16 bases between. The gene calls are TRBV5-5 and TRBJ1-4, with D possibly matching TRBD1 (5 bases). This TCR derives from a man aged 50-59 years who received an inactivated influenza vaccine. The input for sequencing was PBMCs from blood, taken 4 to 6 days after vaccination. CDR3 protein: CASSTGHRSATNEKLFF. As DNA, the CDR3 is TGTGCCAGCAGCACAGGACATAGGAGCGCAACTAATGAAAAACTGTTTTTT.